A selection of T cell receptor beta chains follows, all from one sample in a study of technical replicates of blood from a handful of donors. TCRdb's table, derived via immunoSEQ multiplex PCR, lists solely in-frame clones and lacks some. The sample lists some 70,000 clones; about nine tenths were seen once. Material for sequencing was T cells isolated from PBMCs. These receptors were collected from a human donor in good health. Each CDR3 is given with its conserved first and last residue. A D gene is named only where the DNA matches it firmly. Only part of the rows carry a size: once, few, many, or a class if the clone is expanded.

V,J,size,D,CDR3,DNA
TRBV19,TRBJ1-1,.,.,CASTTGQAAVTNTEAFF,TGTGCCAGTACGACAGGTCAGGCAGCGGTGACGAACACTGAAGCTTTCTTT
TRBV30,TRBJ1-2,.,TRBD1,CAWAQGADGYTF,TGTGCCTGGGCACAGGGGGCGGATGGCTACACCTTC
TRBV5-1,TRBJ2-7,.,TRBD1,CASSPGQTSYEQYF,TGCGCCAGCAGCCCGGGACAGACCTCCTACGAGCAGTACTTC
TRBV19,TRBJ2-5,.,TRBD2,CASSSNRLAGGETQYF,TGTGCCAGTAGTTCCAACCGACTAGCGGGAGGAGAGACCCAGTACTTC
TRBV4-1,TRBJ1-1,.,.,CASSQERELGTEAFF,TGCGCCAGCAGCCAAGAGAGGGAATTGGGCACTGAAGCTTTCTTT
TRBV2,TRBJ1-3,.,TRBD1,CASRTGSTTGNTIYF,TGTGCCAGCAGGACAGGGTCCACTACTGGAAACACCATATATTTT
TRBV29-1,TRBJ2-1,.,TRBD2,CSVVLADTYNEQFF,TGCAGCGTTGTACTAGCGGACACCTACAATGAGCAGTTCTTC
TRBV6-1,TRBJ2-5,.,TRBD2,CASSEEGRVRETQYF,TGTGCCAGCAGTGAGGAGGGGAGGGTCCGGGAGACCCAGTACTTC
TRBV13,TRBJ2-2,.,TRBD1,CASSKTGDPFTGELFF,TGTGCCAGCAGCAAGACAGGGGACCCCTTCACCGGGGAGCTGTTTTTT
TRBV7-9,TRBJ1-1,.,.,CASSLSVTEAFF,TGTGCCAGCAGCTTGTCAGTCACTGAAGCTTTCTTT
TRBV28,TRBJ1-2,.,.,CASNGPPPDGYTF,TGTGCCAGCAATGGGCCCCCACCGGATGGCTACACCTTC
TRBV2,TRBJ2-7,.,.,CASSRTDAYEQYF,TGTGCCAGCAGTCGGACAGACGCCTACGAGCAGTACTTC
TRBV5-4,TRBJ1-2,.,TRBD1,CASSGRTGSFGDTF,TGTGCCAGCAGCGGACGGACAGGGAGCTTCGGGGACACCTTC
TRBV2,TRBJ1-5,few,.,CASLRDRSNQPQHF,TGTGCCAGCCTCAGGGATAGGAGCAATCAGCCCCAGCATTTT
TRBV5-1,TRBJ2-1,.,.,CASSLPTGSNEQFF,TGCGCCAGCAGCCTACCTACGGGTAGCAATGAGCAGTTCTTC
TRBV9,TRBJ2-7,.,.,CASSMGGGLSSYEQYF,TGTGCCAGCAGCATGGGTGGGGGCTTGAGCTCCTACGAGCAGTACTTC
TRBV19,TRBJ2-3,.,TRBD2,CASSREGFYTQYF,TGTGCCAGTAGTCGGGAGGGCTTTTATACGCAGTATTTT
TRBV11-3,TRBJ1-2,once,.,CASSSQSTGPYGYTF,TGTGCCAGCAGCTCCCAGTCGACAGGTCCCTATGGCTACACCTTC
TRBV7-3,TRBJ2-5,.,TRBD2,CASSSSGRYQETQYF,TGTGCCAGCAGCTCTAGCGGGAGGTACCAAGAGACCCAGTACTTC
TRBV2,TRBJ2-7,.,TRBD2,CASRDGTSFAEQYF,TGTGCCAGCAGAGACGGGACTAGCTTCGCCGAGCAGTACTTC
TRBV9,TRBJ2-1,.,TRBD2,CASSGWAGVYNEQFF,TGTGCCAGCAGCGGGTGGGCGGGAGTGTACAATGAGCAGTTCTTC
TRBV28,TRBJ1-4,.,.,CASSRGGEKLFF,TGTGCCAGCAGTCGGGGGGGTGAAAAACTGTTTTTT
TRBV7-6,TRBJ2-2,once,.,CASSLLEAIAGELFF,TGTGCCAGCAGCTTACTGGAGGCGATCGCCGGGGAGCTGTTTTTT
TRBV13,TRBJ2-7,once,TRBD2,CASSTSGTSGYEQYF,TGTGCCAGCAGCACATCCGGGACTAGCGGCTACGAGCAGTACTTC
TRBV27,TRBJ2-5,.,.,CASKALALQPGETQYF,TGTGCCAGCAAAGCGCTAGCCCTGCAGCCTGGAGAGACCCAGTACTTC
TRBV30,TRBJ2-5,.,.,CAWRRPPGEETQYF,TGTGCCTGGAGGCGCCCTCCAGGGGAAGAGACCCAGTACTTC
TRBV15,TRBJ2-5,few,TRBD2,CATSREKTSGKETQYF,TGTGCCACCAGCAGAGAAAAGACTAGCGGGAAGGAGACCCAGTACTTC
TRBV29-1,TRBJ2-3,.,.,CSEVWGVTDTQYF,TGCAGCGAGGTATGGGGGGTCACAGATACGCAGTATTTT
TRBV19,TRBJ2-7,once,TRBD1,CASRGTGGVEQYF,TGTGCCAGTAGAGGGACAGGGGGCGTCGAGCAGTACTTC
TRBV6-1,TRBJ1-3,.,.,CASSEASGAGNTIYF,TGTGCCAGCAGTGAAGCCTCAGGGGCTGGAAACACCATATATTTT
TRBV18,TRBJ2-3,.,TRBD2,CASSPRTSGRATDTQYF,TGTGCCAGCTCACCACGGACTAGCGGGAGGGCCACAGATACGCAGTATTTT
TRBV14,TRBJ1-1,.,.,CASSLYWAGEAFF,TGTGCCAGCAGCCTTTATTGGGCAGGAGAAGCTTTCTTT
TRBV11-3,TRBJ2-7,.,.,CASSVGHTLAYEQYF,TGTGCCAGCAGCGTCGGACACACTCTCGCCTACGAGCAGTACTTC
TRBV29-1,TRBJ2-1,.,.,CSVREGGGYNEQFF,TGCAGCGTTCGCGAAGGAGGTGGCTACAATGAGCAGTTCTTC